One and the same sample provided the 27 T cell receptor beta chains below, sequenced in a study of metastatic and nonmetastatic thyroid tumors. Patients had received no treatment of any kind before thyroid surgery. Via MiXCR, TCRdb re-called the PCR reads. The repertoire holds roughly 30,000 clones, roughly 30% seen once, with approximately 30% in the top ten. Input material: blood. The source is a female donor with papillary thyroid cancer or a benign thyroid nodule (not recorded which). Some clones in this sample may be carry-over from other donors' samples.

This clone was detected many times. V and J are TRBV5-6 and TRBJ2-1; D is unresolved. The CDR3 runs to 14 residues. The V end lost 4 bases, the J end lost 8 bases, and 16 bases lay between the germline ends. Germline loops: CDR1 SGHDT, CDR2 YYEEEE. CDR3 DNA sequence: TGTGCCAGCAGCCCGTCGTTGGTTGTCGATGAGCAGTTCTTC. This gives the protein CASSPSLVVDEQFF. The complete variable domain, with remaining parts taken from reference TRBV5-6 and TRBJ2-1, reads DAGVTQSPTHLIKTRGQQVTLRCSPKSGHDTVSWYQQALGQGPQFIFQYYEEEERQRGNFPDRFSGHQFPNYSSELNVNALLLGDSALYLCASSPSLVVDEQFFGPGTRLTVL.

The CDR3 DNA sequence: TGCAGTGCTGCCCCCGGGACTAGAGGGGGGCAGTACTTC. Protein product: CSAAPGTRGGQYF. This chain connects TRBV20-1 to TRBJ2-7, with 8 bases fitting TRBD2. CDR3 length: 13 amino acids. Trimming took 5 bases from V and 9 from J; bases not matched to a gene: 12. Germline-derived CDR1 and CDR2 are DFQATT and SNEGSKA (reference sequence).

The table lists this clone with many counts. This sequence joins TRBV6-4 and TRBJ1-2; 7 nucleotides line up with TRBD1. Germline values: CDR1 MRHNA, CDR2 SNTAGT. This CDR3 comprises 15 residues. After removal of 8 bases from V and 8 bases from J, the junction contained 17 bases not matched to a gene. CDR3 bases: TGTGCCAGCCAGCAAGATCAGGGTATAGGGGGCGGCTACACCTTC. Its protein is CASQQDQGIGGGYTF.

In its sample, this clone was seen many times. V and J are TRBV6-2 or TRBV6-3 and TRBJ2-7, with D maybe TRBD1 (5 bases). The length of the CDR3 is 14 residues. Trimming removed 6 bases at V and 6 bases at J, with 18 bases between. The germline gives CDR1 MNHEY, CDR2 SVGEGT. The CDR3 region has the DNA TGTGCCAGCAGCCCCAACCCCCAGGGAACCGAGCAGTACTTC. This encodes CASSPNPQGTEQYF.

This clone came up many times. Other DNA sequences from this sample encode an identical CDR3 as well. V gene TRBV27 combines with J gene TRBJ2-7, with 8 bases fitting TRBD1. CDR1 MNHEY and CDR2 SMNVEV come from the germline V gene (reference sequence). The ends lost 6 bases at V and 5 bases at J; junction bases unmatched: 21. This CDR3 comprises 18 residues. CDR3 DNA sequence: TGTGCCAGCAGACCGCTGGACAGGGTATGGGTCCAAATCCACGAGCAGTACTTC. Translated, it gives CASRPLDRVWVQIHEQYF.

V gene TRBV5-5 combines with J gene TRBJ1-1, with D possibly being TRBD1 (6 bases). Germline assignment: CDR1 SGHKS and CDR2 YYEKEE (reference sequence). The CDR3 spans 16 residues. The germline V and J ends were trimmed by 3 bases and 4 bases, with 19 bases remaining between them. CDR3: CASSSGGRWASTEAFF. The CDR3 coding sequence is TGTGCCAGCAGCTCTGGGGGGCGGTGGGCTAGCACTGAAGCTTTCTTT.

On this clone itself: A junction end diverges from the germline sequence, so it may reflect a read error. The V and J genes are TRBV2 and TRBJ1-5; D gene ambiguous. CDR1 is SNHLY and CDR2 is FYNNEI in the germline V gene. There are 20 residues in the CDR3. The CDR3 sequence: CAGSEEWQSYIFYSNQPQHF. Written as DNA, the CDR3 is TGTGCCGGCAGTGAAGAATGGCAGAGCTATATCTTTTATAGCAATCAGCCCCAGCATTTT. Supplemented by reference TRBV2 and TRBJ1-5, the full variable domain reads EPEVTQTPSHQVTQMGQEVILRCVPISNHLYFYWYRQILGQKVEFLVSFYNNEISEKSEIFDDQFSVERPDGSNFTLKIRSTKLEDSAMYFCAGSEEWQSYIFYSNQPQHFGDGTRLSIL.

The chain carries TRBV20-1 and TRBJ1-2; a weak D match, TRBD1 (5 bases). The germline gives CDR1 DFQATT, CDR2 SNEGSKA (reference sequence). This CDR3 contains 14 residues. The V gene lost 1 base and the J gene lost 4 bases, with 13 bases spanning the gap. The CDR3 sequence: CSARVGLVFYGYTF. CDR3 in DNA: TGCAGTGCTAGAGTGGGACTGGTTTTCTATGGCTACACCTTC.

This clone was seen many times. The junction differs from germline at one of its ends, possibly a read error. At the DNA level, this CDR3 is encoded by other sequences in the same sample as well. The chain has TRBV20-1 and TRBJ1-4; weak D call: TRBD1 (6 bases). This CDR3 is built from 15 residues. The germline CDR1 and CDR2 sequences are DFQATT and SNEGSKA (reference sequence). The CDR3 region is CSASMDSATNEKLFF. The CDR3 coding sequence is TGCAGTGCTAGCATGGACAGCGCAACTAATGAGAAACTGTTTTTT.

This clone was counted ten times or more. The rearrangement uses TRBV29-1 and TRBJ1-1; tentative D call: TRBD1 (6 bases). The CDR3 sequence is 13 residues long. Germline loops: CDR1 SQVTM, CDR2 ANQGSEA. V was trimmed by 2 bases and J by 5 bases, leaving 12 bases between them. The CDR3 nucleotides are TGCAGCGTTGAAAGGGGGGCCGGGACTGAAGCTTTCTTT. It is translated as CSVERGAGTEAFF. Full variable domain (missing parts from reference TRBV29-1 and TRBJ1-1): SAVISQKPSRDICQRGTSLTIQCQVDSQVTMMFWYRQQPGQSLTLIATANQGSEATYESGFVIDKFPISRPNLTFSTLTVSNMSPEDSSIYLCSVERGAGTEAFFGQGTRLTVV.

This clone showed up many times. Other DNA variants within this sample encode the same CDR3. The chain links TRBV24-1 to TRBJ2-3; D may be TRBD1 or TRBD2 (5 bases each). V was cut by 9 bases and J by 2 bases, with 11 bases left in between. The CDR3 runs 13 residues. The V gene's germline CDR1 is KGHDR and CDR2 SFDVKD. CDR3 sequence: CATEGSSTDTQYF. CDR3 nucleotides: TGTGCCACCGAGGGGTCATCCACAGATACGCAGTATTTT.

The chain has TRBV2 and TRBJ1-2, with TRBD1 matching over 10 bases. Germline loops: CDR1 SNHLY, CDR2 FYNNEI. The CDR3 sequence is 15 residues long. J gave up 9 bases and V 1 base, and 8 bases lay outside the gene matches. The CDR3 coding sequence is TGTGCCAGCAGTGAAGTTCCGGGACAGGGGCTACGCTACACCTTC. Its protein product is CASSEVPGQGLRYTF.

With regard to this clone: An end of the junction does not agree with germline; a read error may underlie this. The chain is built from TRBV9 and TRBJ2-3; 7 nucleotides align to TRBD2. Looked up from germline, CDR1 is SGDLS and CDR2 is YYNGEE. There are 17 residues in the CDR3. CDR3 amino acids: CASRVDPPAGAKDKQYF. In DNA form, the CDR3 reads TGTGCCAGCAGAGTAGACCCTCCGGCGGGAGCAAAAGATAAGCAGTATTTT.

This clone appeared many times. This chain links TRBV12-3 or TRBV12-4 with TRBJ1-1; D possibly corresponds to TRBD1 (5 bases). V dropped 6 bases and J dropped 6 bases, with 14 bases sitting between them. The CDR3 extends over 13 amino acids. The CDR3 loop reads CASRPDSRPEAFF. CDR3 DNA: TGTGCCAGCAGACCCGACAGTCGCCCTGAAGCTTTCTTT.

The chain is built from TRBV29-1 and TRBJ2-5, with D perhaps matching TRBD1 or TRBD2 (5 bases each). This CDR3 has 11 amino acids. Germline CDR1 SQVTM, CDR2 ANQGSEA. Trimming took off 7 bases at V and 0 bases at J, with 6 bases between the two ends. The CDR3 loop is CSGGYQETQYF. The CDR3 region has the DNA TGCAGCGGGGGGTACCAAGAGACCCAGTACTTC.

This clone was seen a few times. The genes are TRBV12-3 or TRBV12-4 and TRBJ2-7; a weak D match, TRBD1 (6 bases). The CDR3 totals 15 residues. V was cut by 3 bases and J by 2 bases, with 14 bases left in between. The CDR3 sequence: CASSLDSSYAYEQYF. The CDR3 coding sequence is TGTGCCAGCAGTTTGGACAGTTCTTATGCCTACGAGCAGTACTTC.

Worth noting for this clone: This likely comes from a read error, as the CDR3 has no conserved phenylalanine or tryptophan at its end. The chain is built from TRBV29-1 and TRBJ2-7; 7 bases agree with TRBD2. Germline V gene data show CDR1 as SQVTM and CDR2 as ANQGSEA. This CDR3 has 13 residues. CDR3 protein: CSVTGGSDYGQYS. CDR3 in DNA: TGCAGCGTTACTGGCGGGAGCGACTACGGGCAGTACTCC.

This clone was found many times. V gene TRBV6-5 combines with J gene TRBJ2-7, with D perhaps being TRBD1 or TRBD2 (5 bases each). CDR1 is MNHEY, CDR2 SVGAGI, per germline. CDR3 length equals 15 residues. V was trimmed by 1 base and J by 9 bases, leaving 19 bases between them. The DNA for the CDR3 is TGTGCCAGCAGTTACTATCGGGACGGCGGTCTAGGGCAGTACTTC. This translates into CASSYYRDGGLGQYF.

Ten or more counts support this clone. The J gene is TRBJ1-2, the V gene TRBV5-1; perhaps TRBD1 as D (5 bases). The V end lost 0 bases, the J end lost 10 bases, and 16 bases lay between the germline ends. The CDR3 totals 14 residues. Per germline, CDR1 SGHRS and CDR2 YFSETQ. The CDR3 nucleotides read TGCGCCAGCAGCTTGGAACCGGGACGAACCAACTACACCTTC. Translated, it gives CASSLEPGRTNYTF. Supplemented by reference TRBV5-1 and TRBJ1-2, the full variable domain reads KAGVTQTPRYLIKTRGQQVTLSCSPISGHRSVSWYQQTPGQGLQFLFEYFSETQRNKGNFPGRFSGRQFSNSRSEMNVSTLELGDSALYLCASSLEPGRTNYTFGSGTRLTVV.

The sample holds many counts of this clone. The chain carries TRBV5-1 and TRBJ2-7; the match to TRBD1 covers 12 bases. The CDR3 runs 18 residues. V lost 4 bases, J lost 4 bases, and 15 bases stayed unmatched. The germline V gene has CDR1 SGHRS and CDR2 YFSETQ. CDR3 loop: CASSAYQGGTGGKYEQYF. The CDR3 DNA follows: TGCGCCAGCAGCGCTTATCAGGGAGGGACAGGGGGCAAGTACGAGCAGTACTTC.

With respect to this clone: This CDR3 fails to terminate in the conserved phenylalanine or tryptophan, so it likely reflects a read error. V and J are TRBV6-1 and TRBJ2-7; maybe TRBD1 (6 bases). V shed 1 base and J shed 1 base, with 14 bases lying between them. The CDR3 is 16 amino acids. CDR1 and CDR2 (germline): MNHNS, SASEGT. CDR3 coding DNA: TGTGCCAGCAGTGAAGAATTGCAGGGGATTTCCTACGAGCAGTACTTG. Its protein product is CASSEELQGISYEQYL.

The table lists this clone with many counts. This sequence joins TRBV18 and TRBJ2-5, with D uncertain. The V gene's germline CDR1 is KGHSH and CDR2 LQKENI. The CDR3 extends over 13 amino acids. Trimming took off 6 bases at V and 1 base at J, with 9 bases between the two ends. The CDR3 DNA reads as TGTGCCAGCTCTTCGTACCTCCAAGAGACCCAGTACTTC. Translated, it gives CASSSYLQETQYF.

This clone occurred many times. The chain couples TRBV5-8 to TRBJ1-2, with a possible D match to TRBD1 (5 bases). This CDR3 region has 14 residues. Per the germline V gene, CDR1 is SGHTS and CDR2 is YDEGEE. V was trimmed by 0 bases and J by 3 bases, leaving 9 bases between them. The CDR3 nucleotides are TGTGCCAGCAGCTTGGATGAGGGGTACTATGGCTACACCTTC. This sequence encodes CASSLDEGYYGYTF.

The sample holds many counts of this clone. This chain links TRBV5-1 with TRBJ2-2, with 10 bases fitting TRBD1. Germline-derived CDR1 and CDR2 are SGHRS and YFSETQ. Trimming at V came to 4 bases and at J to 4 bases, leaving 7 bases not matched to a gene. This CDR3 has 16 amino acids. CDR3 DNA: TGCGCCAGCAGCGGGGGACAGGGGTTGCGCACCGGGGAGCTGTTTTTT. This encodes CASSGGQGLRTGELFF.

The V call is TRBV30, the J call TRBJ2-7; 12 bases match TRBD2. CDR3 length equals 13 residues. V lost 6 bases, J lost 2 bases, and 2 bases stayed unmatched. Germline V lookup: CDR1 GTSNPN, CDR2 SVGIG (reference sequence). The CDR3 nucleotides read TGTGCCTGCGGACTAGCGGGAACCTACGAGCAGTACTTC. This translates into CACGLAGTYEQYF. Using reference TRBV30 and TRBJ2-7 for the parts outside the CDR3, the full variable domain is SQTIHQWPATLVQPVGSPLSLECTVEGTSNPNLYWYRQAAGRGLQLLFYSVGIGQISSEVPQNLSASRPQDRQFILSSKKLLLSDSGFYLCACGLAGTYEQYFGPGTRLTVT.

This clone was seen many times. The genes are TRBV6-4 and TRBJ1-2, with 12 bases lining up with TRBD1. The CDR3 consists of 15 residues. Looked up from germline, CDR1 is MRHNA and CDR2 is SNTAGT. Trimming took 0 bases from V and 7 from J; bases not matched to a gene: 3. CDR3 bases: TGTGCCAGCAGTGACTCCGGGACAGGGGGCAGTGGCTACACCTTC. This codes for CASSDSGTGGSGYTF.

This clone was seen many times. J is TRBJ2-2 and V is TRBV11-2, with 7 bases lining up with TRBD2. The CDR3 is 15 residues long. The V gene end was trimmed by 1 base and the J gene end by 6 bases; junction bases not matched to a gene: 5. The germline V gene encodes CDR1 SGHAT and CDR2 FQNNGV. CDR3 region: CASSLGRGEAGELFF. DNA of the CDR3: TGTGCCAGCAGCTTAGGCCGGGGGGAAGCCGGGGAGCTGTTTTTT.